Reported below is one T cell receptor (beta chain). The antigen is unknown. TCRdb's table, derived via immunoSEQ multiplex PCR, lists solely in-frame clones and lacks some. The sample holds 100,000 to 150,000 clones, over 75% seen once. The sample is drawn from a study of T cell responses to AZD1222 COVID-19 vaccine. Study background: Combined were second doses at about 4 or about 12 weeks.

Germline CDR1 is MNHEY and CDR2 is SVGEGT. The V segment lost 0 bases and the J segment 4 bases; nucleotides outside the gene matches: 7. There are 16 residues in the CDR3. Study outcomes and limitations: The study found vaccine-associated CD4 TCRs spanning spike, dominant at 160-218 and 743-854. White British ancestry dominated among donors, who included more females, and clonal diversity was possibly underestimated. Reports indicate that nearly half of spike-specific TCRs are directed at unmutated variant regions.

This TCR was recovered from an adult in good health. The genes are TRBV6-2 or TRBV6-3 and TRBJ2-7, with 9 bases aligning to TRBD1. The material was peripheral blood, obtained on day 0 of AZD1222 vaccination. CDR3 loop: CASSYSDRGNRYEQYF. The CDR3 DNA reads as TGTGCCAGCAGTTACTCCGACAGGGGGAATCGTTACGAGCAGTACTTC.